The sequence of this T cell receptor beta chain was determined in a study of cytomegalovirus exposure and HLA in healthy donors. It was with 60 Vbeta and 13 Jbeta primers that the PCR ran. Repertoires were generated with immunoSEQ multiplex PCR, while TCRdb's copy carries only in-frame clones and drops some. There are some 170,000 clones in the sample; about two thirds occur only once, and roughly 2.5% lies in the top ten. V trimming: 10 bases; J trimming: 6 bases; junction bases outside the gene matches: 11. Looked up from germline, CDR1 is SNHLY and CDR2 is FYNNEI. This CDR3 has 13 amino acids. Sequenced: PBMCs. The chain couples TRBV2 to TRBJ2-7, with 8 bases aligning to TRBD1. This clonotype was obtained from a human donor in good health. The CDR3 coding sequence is TGTGCCATCAAGGGGGCAGGGGGCCTCGAGCAGTACTTC. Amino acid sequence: CAIKGAGGLEQYF.